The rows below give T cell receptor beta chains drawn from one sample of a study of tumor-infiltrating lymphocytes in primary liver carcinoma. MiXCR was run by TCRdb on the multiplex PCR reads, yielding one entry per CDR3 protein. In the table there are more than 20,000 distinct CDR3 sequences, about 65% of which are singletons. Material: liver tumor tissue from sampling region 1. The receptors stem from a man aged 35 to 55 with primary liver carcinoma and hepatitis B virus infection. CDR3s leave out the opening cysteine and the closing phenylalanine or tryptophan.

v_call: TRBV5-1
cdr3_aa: ASSLGAGDRGDMQY

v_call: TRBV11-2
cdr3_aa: TSSPFSSWEDGEQF

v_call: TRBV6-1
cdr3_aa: ASSVTGAFNQPQH

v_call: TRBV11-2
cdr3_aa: ASSSGLGEANTGELF

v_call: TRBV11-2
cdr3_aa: ASGLVGVSGELF

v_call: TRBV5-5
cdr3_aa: ASSPGQGSYSEQF

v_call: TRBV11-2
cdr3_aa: ASSPFRGLVDTETF

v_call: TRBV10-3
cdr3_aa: TISERQADRRNEQY

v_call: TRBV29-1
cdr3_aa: STRVVDEQC

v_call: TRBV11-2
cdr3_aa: ASNFDSTYEQY

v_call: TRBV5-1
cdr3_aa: AGSIGLTSYEQY

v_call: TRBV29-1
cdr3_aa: SVEDPRDRLGYT

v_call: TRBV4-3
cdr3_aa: ASSQDFSDSPIH

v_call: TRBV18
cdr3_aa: ASPPTGGTSPYGQY

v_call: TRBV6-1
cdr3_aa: TSSVLDEQF

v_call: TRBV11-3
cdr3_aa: ASSGGGLAGFYEQY

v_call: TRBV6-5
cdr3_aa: ASSPIAGGPDEQY

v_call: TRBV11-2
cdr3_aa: TSSLVPVAEAL

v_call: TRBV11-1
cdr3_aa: ASSKGLEKRGEQL

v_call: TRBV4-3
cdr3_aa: ASSRERARAYEQY

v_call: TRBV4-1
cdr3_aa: ANSQRMTLYSNQPQH

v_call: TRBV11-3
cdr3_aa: ASSQTDSRHF

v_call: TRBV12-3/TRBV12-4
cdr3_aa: TSCLGQGANHEQY

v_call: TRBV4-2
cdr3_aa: ASSQATSGVSFEQY

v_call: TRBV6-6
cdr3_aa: ASSTWRSSTDTRY

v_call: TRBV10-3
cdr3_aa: AVGGTFISSYEQY

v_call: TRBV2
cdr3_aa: ASSDGTSYEQY

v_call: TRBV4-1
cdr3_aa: ASSQELAGGYEQY

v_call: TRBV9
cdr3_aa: ASSAGQGASNEQF

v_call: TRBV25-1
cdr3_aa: ASRPRQGTYGYT

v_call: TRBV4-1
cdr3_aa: ASSQNRQGGIGTNEKLF

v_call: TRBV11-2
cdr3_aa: ARGLELVVNYKEQF

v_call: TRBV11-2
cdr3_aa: AISLTAGGSGETQY

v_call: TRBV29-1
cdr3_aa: IVGQGSDMQY

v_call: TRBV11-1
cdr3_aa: ASSLGPSGTINKQF

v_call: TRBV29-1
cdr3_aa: SVGPPSSSYNEQF

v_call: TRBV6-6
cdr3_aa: ASGYSRDRAYKQY

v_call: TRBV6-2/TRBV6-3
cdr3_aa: TSIPEQGAGEQS

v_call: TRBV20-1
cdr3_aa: SARDERELF

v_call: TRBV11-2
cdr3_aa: ACCLALGGAGTGELF

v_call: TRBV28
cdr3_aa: ASSLVPSGNQETRY

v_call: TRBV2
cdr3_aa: ASSETLAGGGTDTQY